The 31 T cell receptor beta chains below all came from one sample that was sequenced in a study of T cells of healthy individuals. TCRdb reprocessed the 5' RACE reads via MiXCR and lists one record per CDR3 protein. The table has 100,000 or so distinct CDR3 sequences, approximately 18% seen once. Receptors originate from a human donor in good health.

Many counts were recorded for this clonotype. The chain employs TRBV10-3 and TRBJ2-7; no definite D call. The CDR3 is 13 residues long. Trimming left V 2 bases short and J 2 bases short, with 7 bases between. Per the germline V gene, CDR1 is ENHRY and CDR2 is SYGVKD. The CDR3 here is CAISEAETYEQYF. CDR3 in DNA: TGTGCCATCAGTGAGGCAGAAACCTACGAGCAGTACTTC.

The chain has TRBV20-1 and TRBJ2-1, with TRBD2 identical over 9 bases. Unmatched junction bases numbered 12, after V lost 3 bases and J lost 0 bases. CDR1 is DFQATT, CDR2 SNEGSKA, per germline (reference sequence). This CDR3 is built from 18 residues. The CDR3 is CSARASGDQTSSYNEQFF. The CDR3 bases are TGCAGTGCTAGGGCTAGCGGGGACCAAACGAGCTCCTACAATGAGCAGTTCTTC.

The sample holds many counts of this clonotype. The J gene is TRBJ2-3, the V gene TRBV10-3, with TRBD2 as a possible D gene (5 bases). V gave up 10 bases and J gave up 1 base, with 6 bases separating them. Germline values: CDR1 ENHRY, CDR2 SYGVKD. The CDR3 loop spans 11 amino acids. The CDR3 DNA follows: TGTGCCAACGGGGGCACAGATACGCAGTATTTT. Its protein product is CANGGTDTQYF.

This clonotype was counted a few times. The junction departs from the called germline gene at one end, perhaps through a read error. The gene calls are TRBV7-7 and TRBJ1-1; D is unresolved. There are 13 residues in the CDR3. The germline gives CDR1 SSHAT, CDR2 FNYEAQ (reference sequence). DNA for the CDR3: TGTGCTAGCAGCTTAAAAGTTGGAACTGAAGCTTTCTTT. Translation: CASSLKVGTEAFF.

The table lists this clonotype with a few counts. V is TRBV6-2 or TRBV6-3 and J is TRBJ1-5, with a weak D call TRBD1 (5 bases). This CDR3 comprises 13 residues. V shed 5 bases and J shed 6 bases, with 11 bases lying between them. CDR1 MNHEY and CDR2 SVGEGT come from the germline V gene. CDR3 DNA: TGTGCCAGCAGTCCCCCGGGGGGTCAGCCCCAGCATTTT. This sequence encodes CASSPPGGQPQHF.

The chain links TRBV5-1 to TRBJ2-1; the D gene is possibly TRBD2 (6 bases). CDR1 is SGHRS and CDR2 is YFSETQ in the germline V gene. The CDR3 sequence is 10 residues long. V was cut by 7 bases and J by 14 bases, with 13 bases left in between. CDR3 residues: CASAGKIKFF. CDR3 DNA: TGCGCCAGCGCGGGGAAAATAAAGTTCTTC.

The gene calls are TRBV10-3 and TRBJ1-2, with unresolved D. Trimming stripped 0 bases from V and 6 bases from J, with 23 bases between. CDR1 is ENHRY and CDR2 is SYGVKD in the germline V gene. The CDR3 loop spans 18 amino acids. The CDR3: CAISESWVVGEFRHGYTF. Here the CDR3 DNA reads TGTGCCATCAGTGAGTCGTGGGTCGTCGGAGAATTTCGCCATGGCTACACCTTC.

A few counts support this clonotype. V gene TRBV9 combines with J gene TRBJ2-1, with D tentatively TRBD1 or TRBD2 (5 bases each). The CDR3 has 14 amino acids. The germline V gene encodes CDR1 SGDLS and CDR2 YYNGEE. Trimming removed 4 bases from V and 4 bases from J, with 12 bases in between. In DNA form, the CDR3 reads TGTGCCAGCAGCCTCGGGGCTTCTTACAATGAGCAGTTCTTC. Translated: CASSLGASYNEQFF.

The chain employs TRBV20-1 and TRBJ1-6, with D possibly TRBD1 on 6 matching bases. The V end was cut by 1 base, the J end by 8 bases, with 15 bases between. CDR3 length equals 15 residues. The germline V gene encodes CDR1 DFQATT and CDR2 SNEGSKA (reference sequence). In DNA form, the CDR3 reads TGCAGTGCTAGAGGCAACCGTCCAGGGGATTCACCCCTCCACTTT. This codes for CSARGNRPGDSPLHF.

The chain carries TRBV5-1 and TRBJ2-7; a possible D gene is TRBD2 (7 bases). This CDR3 has 13 amino acids. V gave up 8 bases and J gave up 2 bases, with 14 bases separating them. Germline V gene lookup returns CDR1 SGHRS and CDR2 YFSETQ. Here the CDR3 DNA reads TGCGCCAGTCAACGGGGGGCCGCCTACGAGCAGTACTTC. It specifies CASQRGAAYEQYF.

This clonotype has at least ten counts. The chain links TRBV6-4 to TRBJ2-1; 14 nucleotides agree with TRBD2. The CDR3 runs 15 residues. Per the germline V gene, CDR1 is MRHNA and CDR2 is SNTAGT. The ends lost 2 bases at V and 6 bases at J; junction bases unmatched: 0. The CDR3 here is CASSDGTSGGNEQFF. CDR3 DNA sequence: TGTGCCAGCAGTGACGGGACTAGCGGGGGCAATGAGCAGTTCTTC.

There are many counts of this clonotype. The chain couples TRBV28 to TRBJ1-5; D unresolved. The CDR3 sequence is 14 residues long. V lost 5 bases and J lost 4, with 12 bases in between. CDR1 and CDR2 from the germline V gene are MDHEN and SYDVKM. DNA of the CDR3: TGTGCCAGCAGTAAGGCTGAACCTAATCAGCCCCAGCATTTT. The encoded protein is CASSKAEPNQPQHF. Full variable domain (missing parts from reference TRBV28 and TRBJ1-5): DVKVTQSSRYLVKRTGEKVFLECVQDMDHENMFWYRQDPGLGLRLIYFSYDVKMKEKGDIPEGYSVSREKKERFSLILESASTNQTSMYLCASSKAEPNQPQHFGDGTRLSIL.

J is TRBJ1-2 and V is TRBV12-3 or TRBV12-4; D perhaps matches TRBD1 (6 bases). The CDR3 spans 13 residues. V dropped 5 bases and J dropped 8 bases, with 15 bases sitting between them. CDR3 amino acids: CASSANREGGYTF. CDR3 nucleotide sequence: TGTGCCAGCAGTGCAAACAGGGAGGGAGGCTACACCTTC.

A few counts support this clonotype. The chain joins TRBV29-1 to TRBJ1-1, with TRBD1 as a possible D gene (5 bases). The germline V gene encodes CDR1 SQVTM and CDR2 ANQGSEA. Trimming took 6 bases from V and 1 from J, leaving 9 bases between them. CDR3 size: 12 residues. Here the CDR3 reads CSVRTPNTEAFF. CDR3 nucleotide sequence: TGCAGCGTACGGACACCGAACACTGAAGCTTTCTTT. The complete variable domain, with remaining parts taken from reference TRBV29-1 and TRBJ1-1, reads SAVISQKPSRDICQRGTSLTIQCQVDSQVTMMFWYRQQPGQSLTLIATANQGSEATYESGFVIDKFPISRPNLTFSTLTVSNMSPEDSSIYLCSVRTPNTEAFFGQGTRLTVV.

The V call is TRBV5-1, the J call TRBJ2-1; 9 nucleotides agree with TRBD1. Trimming removed 5 bases from V and 7 bases from J; junction bases left unmatched: 7. Germline V CDR1 and CDR2: SGHRS, YFSETQ. The CDR3 loop spans 14 amino acids. This CDR3 reads CASRSPGQGNEQFF. CDR3 in DNA: TGCGCCAGCAGGTCACCGGGACAGGGAAATGAGCAGTTCTTC.

Ten or more counts support this clonotype. A junction end diverges from the germline sequence, so it may reflect a read error. The chain has TRBV12-5 and TRBJ2-1; weak D call: TRBD2 (6 bases). The CDR3 runs 18 residues. Germline loops: CDR1 LGHNT, CDR2 FRNRAP. The CDR3 DNA is TGTGCTAGTGGTTTAGTCCAGGCCCGGGACTTCTTCTACATTGAGCAGTTCTTC. As protein: CASGLVQARDFFYIEQFF.

The sample holds many counts of this clonotype. The V gene is TRBV18, the J gene TRBJ1-1, with 9 bases identical to TRBD1. The CDR3 length is 20 residues. V gave up 5 bases and J gave up 0 bases; unmatched junction bases: 19. In germline, CDR1 is KGHSH, CDR2 LQKENI. CDR3 protein: CASSTRALPGQGSLNTEAFF. The CDR3 DNA follows: TGTGCCAGCTCAACCCGTGCTCTTCCGGGACAGGGATCTTTGAACACTGAAGCTTTCTTT. Filled out from reference TRBV18 and TRBJ1-1, the complete variable domain reads NAGVMQNPRHLVRRRGQEARLRCSPMKGHSHVYWYRQLPEEGLKFMVYLQKENIIDESGMPKERFSAEFPKEGPSILRIQQVVRGDSAAYFCASSTRALPGQGSLNTEAFFGQGTRLTVV.

J is TRBJ2-3 and V is TRBV6-2 or TRBV6-3; tentative D call: TRBD2 (6 bases). The CDR3 loop spans 15 amino acids. Trimming cost V 5 bases and J 3 bases, with 15 bases left between them. Germline values: CDR1 MNHEY, CDR2 SVGEGT. The DNA for the CDR3 is TGTGCCAGCAGTACGAGCCGCCGGGGGACAGATACGCAGTATTTT. This codes for CASSTSRRGTDTQYF.

This clonotype was detected a few times. The chain couples TRBV12-3 or TRBV12-4 to TRBJ1-3, with 7 bases identical to TRBD1. This CDR3 spans 15 amino acids. The ends lost 7 bases at V and 1 base at J; junction bases unmatched: 7. CDR3 sequence: CASTLGGLSGNTIYF. DNA for the CDR3: TGTGCCAGCACCCTAGGGGGCCTTTCTGGAAACACCATATATTTT.

This clonotype was seen more than once but under ten times. The chain links TRBV5-1 to TRBJ2-5; D may be TRBD1 (6 bases). The V and J ends lost 5 bases and 2 bases respectively, with 13 bases between them. The CDR3 extends over 14 amino acids. Germline assignment: CDR1 SGHRS and CDR2 YFSETQ. For the CDR3, the DNA is TGCGCCAGCAGATTCGGACAGACTCAAGAGACCCAGTACTTC. Encoded protein: CASRFGQTQETQYF.

This clonotype was seen many times. The chain combines TRBV6-5 with TRBJ2-7, with D perhaps matching TRBD1 or TRBD2 (5 bases each). Germline CDR1 MNHEY, CDR2 SVGAGI. V lost 7 bases to trimming and J lost 1 base, with 14 bases between them. The CDR3 runs to 14 residues. The CDR3 loop is CASTDRDASYEQYF. The CDR3 nucleotides are TGTGCCAGCACCGATAGGGACGCATCCTACGAGCAGTACTTC.

The sample holds many counts of this clonotype. The CDR3 DNA reads as TGCAGCGTTGAGACTAGCGGGGGTTCATACAATGAGCAGTTCTTC. Encoded protein: CSVETSGGSYNEQFF. This chain uses TRBV29-1 with TRBJ2-1; TRBD2 matches 12 bases. V dropped 3 bases and J dropped 4; count of bases not matched to a gene: 4. The length of the CDR3 is 15 residues. Germline-derived CDR1 and CDR2 are SQVTM and ANQGSEA.

The sample holds many counts of this clonotype. The V call is TRBV25-1, the J call TRBJ2-1; 12 bases fit TRBD1. Trimming cost V 4 bases and J 7 bases; bases outside gene matches: 5. The germline gives CDR1 MGHDK, CDR2 SYGVNS. CDR3 size: 15 residues. Here the CDR3 reads CASSGGTGGRNEQFF. DNA for the CDR3: TGTGCCAGCAGTGGGGGGACAGGGGGCCGAAATGAGCAGTTCTTC.

This clonotype was seen a few times. This chain connects TRBV15 to TRBJ2-7; D is unclear. The germline V gene has CDR1 LNHNV and CDR2 YYDKDF (reference sequence). The V end was cut by 8 bases, the J end by 6 bases, with 14 bases between. This CDR3 is 12 amino acids long. CDR3 in DNA: TGTGCCACCTCCCTTCGGACCCCCGAGCAGTACTTC. Amino acids: CATSLRTPEQYF. Filled out from reference TRBV15 and TRBJ2-7, the complete variable domain reads DAMVIQNPRYQVTQFGKPVTLSCSQTLNHNVMYWYQQKSSQAPKLLFHYYDKDFNNEADTPDNFQSRRPNTSFCFLDIRSPGLGDTAMYLCATSLRTPEQYFGPGTRLTVT.

This clonotype was seen a handful of times. The V and J genes are TRBV7-2 and TRBJ1-1; no definite D call. CDR1 is SGHTA, CDR2 FQGNSA, per germline. The length of the CDR3 is 13 residues. The ends were cut back, 4 bases at V and 4 bases at J, with 10 bases in the middle. CDR3 nucleotides: TGTGCCAGCAGCTCAATAGTGGGCACTGAAGCTTTCTTT. It yields the protein CASSSIVGTEAFF. The entire variable domain, with the rest obtained from reference TRBV7-2 and TRBJ1-1, is as follows: GAGVSQSPSNKVTEKGKDVELRCDPISGHTALYWYRQSLGQGLEFLIYFQGNSAPDKSGLPSDRFSAERTGGSVSTLTIQRTQQEDSAVYLCASSSIVGTEAFFGQGTRLTVV.

As for this clonotype: This clone may be a read error of a much larger clone one base away. The rearrangement uses TRBV4-1 and TRBJ2-3; a possible D gene is TRBD2 (5 bases). CDR1 is MGHRA and CDR2 is YSYEKL in the germline V gene. This CDR3 contains 13 residues. This CDR3 reads CASSLALADTQCF. In DNA form, the CDR3 reads TGCGCCAGCAGCCTCGCGCTAGCAGATACGCAGTGTTTT.

This rearrangement joins TRBV28 to TRBJ2-7; D is possibly TRBD2 (7 bases). The CDR3 extends over 16 amino acids. Germline CDR1 MDHEN, CDR2 SYDVKM. With 6 bases removed from V and 5 bases from J, the gap between germline ends came to 23 bases. CDR3 protein: CASSPHRTGRGDEQYF. The CDR3 bases are TGTGCCAGCAGCCCTCATCGAACAGGGAGGGGGGACGAGCAGTACTTC.

This clonotype was counted ten times or more. CDR3 protein: CASSQDGRNEKLFF. The CDR3 coding sequence is TGTGCCAGCAGCCAAGACGGGCGTAATGAAAAACTGTTTTTT. This chain links TRBV4-2 with TRBJ1-4; D call uncertain. Germline CDR1 is LGHNA and CDR2 is YNFKEQ. The V end lost 0 bases, the J end lost 4 bases, and 6 bases lay between the germline ends. There are 14 residues in the CDR3.

DNA of the CDR3: TGCGCCAGCAGCCAAGAGGGGGGGGCCCTTGGCAATGAGCAGTTCTTC. This translates into CASSQEGGALGNEQFF. The chain employs TRBV4-3 and TRBJ2-1; tentatively, D is TRBD2 (7 bases). From germline, CDR1 is LGHNA and CDR2 YSLEER. Between the trimmed V and J ends, which lost 0 bases and 6 bases, there was a span of 15 bases. The CDR3 sequence is 16 residues long.

The chain uses TRBV7-9 and TRBJ1-4; 10 nucleotides agree with TRBD1. Germline CDR1 SEHNR, CDR2 FQNEAQ (reference sequence). This CDR3 has 15 amino acids. V trimming: 1 base; J trimming: 6 bases; junction bases outside the gene matches: 2. This CDR3 is CASSLVGTGDEKLFF. The CDR3 nucleotides are TGTGCCAGCAGCTTAGTTGGGACAGGGGATGAAAAACTGTTTTTT.

This clonotype appeared many times. V is TRBV9 and J is TRBJ2-2; D unclear. Trimming took 3 bases from V and 3 from J, leaving 12 bases between them. From germline, CDR1 is SGDLS and CDR2 YYNGEE. The CDR3 contains 15 residues. For the CDR3, the DNA is TGTGCCAGCAGCGCAAGACTCACCTACACCGGGGAGCTGTTTTTT. Its protein is CASSARLTYTGELFF.